The clone carrying this T cell receptor (beta chain) was observed at least ten times. Its antigen is as yet unknown. This library used roughly 0.4 ug RNA and molecular barcoded adaptors spanning alpha/delta and beta/gamma chains. TCRdb recomputed calls from the reads with MiXCR, one row per CDR3 protein. The repertoire holds around 140,000 distinct CDR3 sequences, under 15% seen once, with more than 6.5% in the top ten. The data are from a study of read filtering for tumor transcriptome and immune sequencing. Study context: Among patients, some 17 were male and more than 11 female, aged roughly 45 to 85 (mean roughly 64).

Overall study results and limits: Correlation between methods rose after single-read clonotypes were removed.

The specimen was a population of CD138-negative cells sorted from bone marrow. The receptor was isolated from a donor at least 40 years old with multiple myeloma.

The CDR3, as DNA: TGTGCCAGCAGCCAAGCCACGGGAGGGAGTAACGAGCAGTACTTC. Translated, it gives CASSQATGGSNEQYF. The rearrangement links TRBV4-2 to TRBJ2-7, with TRBD2 identical over 8 bases. The germline V gene has CDR1 LGHNA and CDR2 YNFKEQ. Trimming took 1 base from V and 5 from J; bases not matched to a gene: 7. The CDR3 length is 15 residues.